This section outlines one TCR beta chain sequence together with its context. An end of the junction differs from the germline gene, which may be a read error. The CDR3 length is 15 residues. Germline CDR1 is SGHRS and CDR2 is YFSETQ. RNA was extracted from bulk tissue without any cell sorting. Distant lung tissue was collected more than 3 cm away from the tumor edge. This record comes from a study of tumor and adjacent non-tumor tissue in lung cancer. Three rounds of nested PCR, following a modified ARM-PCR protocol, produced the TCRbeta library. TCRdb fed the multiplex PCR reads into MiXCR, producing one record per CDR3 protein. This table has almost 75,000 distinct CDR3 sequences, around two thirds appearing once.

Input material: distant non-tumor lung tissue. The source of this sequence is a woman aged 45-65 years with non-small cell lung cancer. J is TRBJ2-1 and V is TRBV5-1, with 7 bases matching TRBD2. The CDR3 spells CASSRTRESYNEQLF. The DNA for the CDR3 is TGCGCCAGCAGCCGGACTAGGGAATCCTACAATGAGCAGTTATTC.